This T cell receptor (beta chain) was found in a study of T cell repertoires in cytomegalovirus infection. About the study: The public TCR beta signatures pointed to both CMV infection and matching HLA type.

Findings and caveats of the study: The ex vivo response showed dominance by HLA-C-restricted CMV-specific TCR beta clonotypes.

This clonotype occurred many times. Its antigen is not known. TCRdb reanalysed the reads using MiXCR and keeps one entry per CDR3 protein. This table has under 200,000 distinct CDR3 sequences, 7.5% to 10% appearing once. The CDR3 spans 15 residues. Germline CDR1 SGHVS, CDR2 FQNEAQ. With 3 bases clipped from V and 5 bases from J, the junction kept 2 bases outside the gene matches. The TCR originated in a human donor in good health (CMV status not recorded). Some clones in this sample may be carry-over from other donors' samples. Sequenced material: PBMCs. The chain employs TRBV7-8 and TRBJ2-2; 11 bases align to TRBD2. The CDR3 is CASSFLAGGTGELFF. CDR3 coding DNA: TGTGCCAGCAGCTTCCTAGCGGGGGGTACCGGGGAGCTGTTTTTT.